The clone carrying this T cell receptor (beta chain) was detected a few times. Its target is unknown. With constant-segment primers, 5'RACE yielded cDNA libraries of TCR alpha and TCR beta that carried sample barcodes and UMIs. TCRdb re-analysed the 5' RACE reads in MiXCR, keeping a single row per CDR3 protein. This repertoire shows around 450,000 distinct CDR3 sequences, 20% to 25% found once; its top ten account for around 9%. The sample originates from a study of T-cell memory formation after mild COVID-19. Whole-study context: Largely donor-specific TCR clusters were found. Study observations and caveats: That cross-reactive memory joined was suggested by some responding clones appearing in pre-infection memory.

Germline V gene sequence: CDR1 LGHNA, CDR2 YNFKEQ. The V gene lost 2 bases and the J gene lost 6 bases, with 13 bases spanning the gap. CDR3 length: 14 amino acids. The receptor comes from an adult woman who had mild COVID-19 (a few samples of this study predate the infection). Cell type and time point are not known. What was sequenced was PBMCs or a T cell subset sorted from them (not recorded which). V is TRBV4-2 and J is TRBJ1-1; no definite D call. The CDR3 nucleotides read TGTGCCAGCAGCCAAATGGGCGGCGAACCTGAAGCTTTCTTT. Its translation: CASSQMGGEPEAFF.